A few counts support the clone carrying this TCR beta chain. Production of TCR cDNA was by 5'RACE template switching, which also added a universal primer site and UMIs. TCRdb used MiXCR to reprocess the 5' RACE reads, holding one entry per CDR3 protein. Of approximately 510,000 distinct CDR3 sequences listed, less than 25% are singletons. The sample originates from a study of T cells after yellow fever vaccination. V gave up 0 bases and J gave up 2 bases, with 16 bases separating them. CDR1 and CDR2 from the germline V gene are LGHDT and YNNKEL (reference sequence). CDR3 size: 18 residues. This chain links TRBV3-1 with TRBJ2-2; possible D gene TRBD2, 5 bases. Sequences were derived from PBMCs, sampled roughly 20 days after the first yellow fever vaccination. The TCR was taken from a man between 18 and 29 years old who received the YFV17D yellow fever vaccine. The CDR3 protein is CASSQDTDYLGNTGELFF. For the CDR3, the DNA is TGTGCCAGCAGCCAAGATACTGACTATTTGGGTAACACCGGGGAGCTGTTTTTT.